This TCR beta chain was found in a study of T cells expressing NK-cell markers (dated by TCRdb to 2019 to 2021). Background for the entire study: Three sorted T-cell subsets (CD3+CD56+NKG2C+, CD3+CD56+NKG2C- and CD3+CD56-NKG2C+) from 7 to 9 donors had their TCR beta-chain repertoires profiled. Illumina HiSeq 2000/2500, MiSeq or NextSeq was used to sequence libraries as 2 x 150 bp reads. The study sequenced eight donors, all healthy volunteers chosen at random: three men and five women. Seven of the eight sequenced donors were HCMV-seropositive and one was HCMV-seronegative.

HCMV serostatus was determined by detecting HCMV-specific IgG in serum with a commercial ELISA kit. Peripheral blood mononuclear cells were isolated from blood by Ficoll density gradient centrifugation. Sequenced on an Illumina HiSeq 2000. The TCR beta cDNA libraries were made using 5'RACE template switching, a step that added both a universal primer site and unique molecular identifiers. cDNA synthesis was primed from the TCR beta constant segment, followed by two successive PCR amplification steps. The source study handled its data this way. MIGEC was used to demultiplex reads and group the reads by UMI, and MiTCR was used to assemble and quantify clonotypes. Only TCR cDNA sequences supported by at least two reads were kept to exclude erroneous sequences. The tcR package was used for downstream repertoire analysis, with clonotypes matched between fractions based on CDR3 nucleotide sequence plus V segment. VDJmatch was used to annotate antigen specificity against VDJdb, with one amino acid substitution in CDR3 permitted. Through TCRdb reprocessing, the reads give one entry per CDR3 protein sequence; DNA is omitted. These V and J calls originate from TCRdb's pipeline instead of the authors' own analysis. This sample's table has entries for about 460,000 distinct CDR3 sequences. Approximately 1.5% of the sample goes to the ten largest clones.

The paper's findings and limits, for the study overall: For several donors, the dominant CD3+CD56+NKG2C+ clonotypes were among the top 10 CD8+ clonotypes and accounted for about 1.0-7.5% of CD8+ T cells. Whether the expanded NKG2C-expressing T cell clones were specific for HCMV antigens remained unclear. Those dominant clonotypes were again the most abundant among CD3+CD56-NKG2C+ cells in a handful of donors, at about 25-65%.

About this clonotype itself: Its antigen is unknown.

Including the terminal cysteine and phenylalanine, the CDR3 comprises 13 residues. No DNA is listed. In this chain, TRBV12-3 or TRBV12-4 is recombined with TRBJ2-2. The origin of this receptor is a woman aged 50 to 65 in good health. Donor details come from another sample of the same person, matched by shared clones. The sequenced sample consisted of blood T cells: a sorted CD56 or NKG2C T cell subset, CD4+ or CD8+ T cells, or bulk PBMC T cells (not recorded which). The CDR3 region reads CASSFNAGGELFF.